These 2 T cell receptor beta chains were sequenced from one sample in a study of regulatory T cells in long-lasting Graves disease. As to time point: persistent/refractory GD, antithyroid drugs over 5 years with positive TRAb. PBMCs provided the RNA from which the TCR library was made. Construction of the TCR beta libraries employed iRepertoire HTBI primers in conjunction with Arm-PCR of CDR3 regions. One entry per CDR3 protein results from TCRdb running MiXCR on the multiplex PCR reads. Of approximately 500,000 distinct CDR3 sequences in the sample, around a fifth were seen once. This material consisted of peripheral blood mononuclear cells (PBMCs), taken when the disease was refractory, from a patient treated with antithyroid drugs. These receptors were collected from a female donor with Graves disease.

This clonotype was observed many times. This chain connects TRBV7-8 to TRBJ2-5; TRBD2 matches at 14 bases. CDR3 length: 16 residues. Germline V lookup: CDR1 SGHVS, CDR2 FQNEAQ. V was pared by 5 bases and J by 5 bases, with 7 bases of the junction left unmatched. The CDR3 bases are TGTGCCAGCAGCCCGTGGACTAGCGGGAGGCTGGAGACCCAGTACTTC. As protein: CASSPWTSGRLETQYF.

The V gene is TRBV3-1, the J gene TRBJ2-2, with a tentative D call TRBD1 (5 bases). The germline V and J ends were trimmed by 1 base and 6 bases, with 9 bases remaining between them. The CDR3 extends over 14 amino acids. Germline-derived CDR1 and CDR2 are LGHDT and YNNKEL (reference sequence). The CDR3 DNA sequence: TGTGCCAGCAGCCAAGGGGGCCTCGCCGGGGAGCTGTTTTTT. Its protein is CASSQGGLAGELFF.